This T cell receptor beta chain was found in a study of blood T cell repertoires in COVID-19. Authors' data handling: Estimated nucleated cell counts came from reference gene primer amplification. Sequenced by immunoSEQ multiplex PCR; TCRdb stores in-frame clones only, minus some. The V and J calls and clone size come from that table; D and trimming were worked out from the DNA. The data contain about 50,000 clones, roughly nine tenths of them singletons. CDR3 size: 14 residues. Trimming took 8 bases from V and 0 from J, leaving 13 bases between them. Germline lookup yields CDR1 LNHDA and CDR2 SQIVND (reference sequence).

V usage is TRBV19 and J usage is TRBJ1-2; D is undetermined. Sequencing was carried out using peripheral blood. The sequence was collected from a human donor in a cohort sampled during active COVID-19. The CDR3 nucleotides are TGTGCCAGTCAGAGGGCGGAAGCTAACTATGGCTACACCTTC. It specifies CASQRAEANYGYTF.